This TCR beta chain was captured in a study of graft-versus-host responses after intestinal transplantation (dated by TCRdb to the early 2020s). For the study in its entirety: The transplants that recipients got were multivisceral, liver-intestinal, or isolated intestinal. Every recipient was given anti-thymocyte globulin induction, then maintenance tacrolimus and steroids for two to three years. After intestinal transplantation, graft-versus-host and host-versus-graft alloreactive T cell clones were followed in the graft, circulation and bone marrow using bulk TCR-beta CDR3 sequencing. Alloreactive clones were identified by sequencing pre-transplant mixed lymphocyte reaction products and comparing them with unstimulated pre-transplant donor and recipient T cells. A cohort of approximately 23 intestinal transplant recipients, including one retransplant, was enrolled, and 3 patients lacking pretransplant specimens were excluded. A peak of at least 4% donor T cells among recipient peripheral blood mononuclear cells was the definition used for donor T cell macrochimerism. Instead of going to the commercial service, samples from a few later patients were sequenced in-house on an Illumina MiSeq and processed with MiXCR.

A note on this clone: The specificity of this receptor is unknown. Base qualities are not provided; no much larger clone lies one nucleotide away.

What the time point label conveys for this sample: cells obtained before transplantation from donor or recipient. CD3+CD4+ and CD3+CD8+ populations were FACS-sorted from unstimulated pre-transplant donor and recipient cells taken from spleen or lymph nodes. What the research found in general, with its limitations: GvH clones were found in recipient bone marrow, and some of the GvH clones appeared earlier in ileal mucosa or blood, which is consistent with an intestinal mucosal origin. Early after transplant, declines in HvG clones were associated with peak levels of circulating GvH clones. Conclusions were limited by the relatively low number and heterogeneity of intestinal transplant patients. High GvH to HvG T cell clonal ratios were observed in the allografts of patients with donor T cell macrochimerism.

The protocol used for the library was the immunoSEQ multiplex PCR assay. For most patients, genomic DNA was isolated with the Qiagen DNeasy Blood and Tissue Kit and shipped frozen to Adaptive Biotechnologies for TCR sequencing. For most patients, genomic DNA was subjected to high-throughput TCR-beta CDR3 sequencing by Adaptive Biotechnologies. From the authors' description of their analysis: TCR sequencing data were retrieved from Adaptive's ImmunoSEQ software for roughly 20 patients, whereas a few other patients were processed with MiXCR and VDJtools. CD4 versus CD8 sorting errors were corrected by removing sequences found in both subsets at a frequency ratio below 5:1. Because the origin of CDR3 nucleotide sequences shared between donor and recipient could not be assigned, those sequences were removed. To be classed as alloreactive, a clone needed at least 2-fold expansion over unstimulated cells and a minimum CFSE-low frequency of 0.002% (template counts) or 0.001% (read counts). Clones detected in sequenced pre-transplant spleen, lymph node, or MLR CFSE-low populations of the donor or recipient were defined as mappable. Cumulative frequency of alloreactive clones was calculated as a percentage of all sequences weighted by copy number. TCRdb stores this immuneACCESS table with in-frame sequences only. Part of the clones is absent; in the studies checked, under half of the shortfall reflects unresolved V genes, and no reason is known for the rest. That table gives V, J and clone size, and the DNA gave D and trimming. This sample has approximately 90,000 clones in its table, and 90% to 95% of those were observed once. Approximately 5.5% of the sample is held by the ten biggest clonotypes.

The germline V gene gives CDR1 as MDHEN and CDR2 as SYDVKM. The CDR3, cysteine through phenylalanine, is 12 amino acids long. Left in the record is the CDR3 DNA by itself, 36 bases read in frame from the first base. V was cut back by 5 bases and J by 6 bases, leaving a gap of 7 bases between them. The source material was unstimulated CD8+ T cells sorted from spleen or lymph node cells, sampled before intestinal transplant. This chain joins TRBV28 to TRBJ2-2, with the D gene not confidently named. The sequence was collected from a human donor who received an intestinal transplant. Read as DNA, the sequence is TGTGCCAGCAGTAGGAGTGCCGGGGAGCTGTTTTTT. This encodes CASSRSAGELFF.